Given below is one T cell receptor (beta chain) in context. These data come from a study of blood T cell repertoires in COVID-19. This CDR3 has 16 residues. With 4 bases removed from V and 0 bases from J, the gap between germline ends came to 15 bases. Germline CDR1 SNHLY, CDR2 FYNNEI. Per the study methods: By means of reference gene primer amplification, nucleated cell counts were estimated. Measured with immunoSEQ multiplex PCR; TCRdb has only the in-frame clones, and not every one. The DNA was the basis for D and trimming; V, J and clone size are from that table. The sample yields about 300,000 clones, about nine tenths seen once.

Sequences were obtained from PBMCs or T cells enriched from blood (not recorded which). The sequence was collected from a woman aged 18-29 years who had recovered from COVID-19. The chain couples TRBV2 to TRBJ1-2; D call uncertain. This chain's CDR3 is CASSVRGVNPNYGYTF. The CDR3 region has the DNA TGTGCCAGCAGTGTCAGAGGAGTAAATCCTAACTATGGCTACACCTTC.